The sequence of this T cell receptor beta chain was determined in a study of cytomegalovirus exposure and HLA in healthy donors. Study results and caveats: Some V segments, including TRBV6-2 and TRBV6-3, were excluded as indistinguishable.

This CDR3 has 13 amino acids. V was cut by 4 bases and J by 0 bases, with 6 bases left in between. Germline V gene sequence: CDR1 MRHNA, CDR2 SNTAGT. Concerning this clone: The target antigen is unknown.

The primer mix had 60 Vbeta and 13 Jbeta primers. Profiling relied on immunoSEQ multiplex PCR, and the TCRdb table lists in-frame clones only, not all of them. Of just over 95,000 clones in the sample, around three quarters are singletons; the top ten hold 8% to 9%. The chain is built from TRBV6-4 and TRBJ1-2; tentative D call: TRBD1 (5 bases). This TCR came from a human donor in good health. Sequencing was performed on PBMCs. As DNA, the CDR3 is TGTGCCAGCAGTGGGGACTCTAACTATGGCTACACCTTC. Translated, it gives CASSGDSNYGYTF.